This TCR beta chain was profiled in a study of T cells after yellow fever vaccination. Regarding the study as a whole: The secondary response showed a weaker magnitude and a faster peak, day 5 versus 15. Primary-vaccination clones mostly resurfaced post-booster (about 95% CD4, around 88% CD8).

CDR1 is SGHVS, CDR2 FQNEAQ, per germline. The CDR3 spans 16 residues. V gave up 3 bases and J gave up 6 bases, with 15 bases separating them. One entry per CDR3 protein, called by TCRdb with MiXCR from the 5' RACE reads. The profile shows almost 600,000 distinct CDR3 sequences, roughly 13% of them singletons. This clonotype was counted between two and nine times. Antigen unknown. The chain combines TRBV7-8 with TRBJ1-6, with D perhaps TRBD1 (6 bases). Sample: PBMCs, taken on the day of the yellow fever booster vaccination. This receptor was obtained from a man aged 30-40 years who received the YFV17D yellow fever vaccine. CDR3 in amino acids: CASSFNYRASNSPLHF. CDR3 nucleotides: TGTGCCAGCAGCTTCAACTACAGGGCGTCTAATTCACCCCTCCACTTT.